Listed below are T cell receptor beta chains from one sample, sequenced in a study of blood T cell repertoires in COVID-19. The assay was immunoSEQ multiplex PCR, and TCRdb's table has in-frame clones only and misses some. The repertoire holds 110,000 to 150,000 clones, with more than 75% as singletons. Material for sequencing was peripheral blood. These receptors were taken from a woman aged 40 to 50 with acute or convalescent COVID-19. The CDR3 runs from the conserved cysteine through the conserved F or W. The D gene is left open where the match is weak. Size tells how often a clone was seen (once, few, many) or the class of an expanded clone, and some rows leave it out.

abundance	len	d_gene	v_gene	j_gene	CDR3aa	CDR3nt
.	18	TRBD1	TRBV19	TRBJ1-1	CASSIDGLKGQSNTEAFF	TGTGCCAGTAGTATAGACGGATTAAAGGGACAGTCGAACACTGAAGCTTTCTTT
.	17	.	TRBV5-1	TRBJ1-3	CASSLAARTASGNTIYF	TGCGCCAGCAGCTTGGCAGCCAGGACAGCCTCTGGAAACACCATATATTTT
.	13	TRBD1	TRBV6-2/TRBV6-3	TRBJ2-7	CASSTGGSGEQYF	TGTGCCAGCAGCACAGGGGGTTCTGGCGAGCAGTACTTC
.	16	TRBD1	TRBV9	TRBJ2-5	CASSVAGTGGQETQYF	TGTGCCAGCAGCGTAGCCGGGACAGGGGGCCAAGAGACCCAGTACTTC
.	13	TRBD1	TRBV6-5	TRBJ2-7	CASSYSTGDEQYF	TGTGCCAGCAGTTACTCAACAGGGGACGAGCAGTACTTC
once	12	.	TRBV27	TRBJ2-2	CASSFSTGELFF	TGTGCCAGCAGTTTCTCCACCGGGGAGCTGTTTTTT
.	15	TRBD2	TRBV7-2	TRBJ2-7	CASSPTSGGTYEQYF	TGTGCCAGCAGCCCGACTAGCGGGGGGACCTACGAGCAGTACTTC
few	13	.	TRBV6-6	TRBJ1-5	CASSSDWGAAQHF	TGTGCCAGCAGTTCCGACTGGGGAGCAGCCCAGCATTTT
.	14	.	TRBV18	TRBJ1-5	CASSPQGGNQPQHF	TGTGCCAGCTCACCGCAGGGCGGCAATCAGCCCCAGCATTTT
.	16	.	TRBV5-1	TRBJ1-1	CASSWNGVGRSTEAFF	TGCGCCAGCAGCTGGAACGGAGTGGGGAGGAGCACTGAAGCTTTCTTT
.	15	.	TRBV6-6	TRBJ1-1	CASSQWTSPNTEAFF	TGTGCCAGCAGTCAATGGACATCCCCTAACACTGAAGCTTTCTTT
.	16	.	TRBV7-2	TRBJ1-4	CASSTPWGDANEKLFF	TGTGCCAGCAGCACCCCGTGGGGGGACGCTAATGAAAAACTGTTTTTT
.	12	.	TRBV29-1	TRBJ1-1	CSVIPPGLEAFF	TGCAGCGTTATCCCCCCGGGACTCGAAGCTTTCTTT
.	14	.	TRBV18	TRBJ1-1	CASSPPAGDTEAFF	TGTGCCAGCTCACCACCGGCAGGGGACACTGAAGCTTTCTTT
.	13	.	TRBV4-3	TRBJ1-2	CASSQGPGGGYTF	TGCGCCAGCAGCCAGGGACCTGGGGGCGGCTACACCTTC
.	11	.	TRBV6-2/TRBV6-3	TRBJ2-2	CASSETGELFF	TGTGCCAGCAGCGAGACCGGGGAGCTGTTTTTT
.	16	.	TRBV13	TRBJ2-3	CASSSRLAPDTDTQYF	TGTGCCAGCAGCTCCCGCTTAGCGCCTGACACAGATACGCAGTATTTT
once	14	TRBD1	TRBV6-5	TRBJ1-5	CASRRQGAGQPQHF	TGTGCCAGCAGAAGACAGGGGGCGGGCCAGCCCCAGCATTTT
.	13	TRBD1	TRBV7-9	TRBJ1-5	CASSAQGDQPQHF	TGTGCCAGCAGCGCACAGGGGGATCAGCCCCAGCATTTT
few	15	.	TRBV24-1	TRBJ2-2	CATSEGFQGSGELFF	TGTGCCACCAGTGAGGGATTTCAGGGGTCCGGGGAGCTGTTTTTT